This T cell receptor beta chain derives from a study of blood T cell repertoires in COVID-19. Study-wide context: COVID-19 samples, acute and convalescent, were from the United States, Italy and Spain.

Sequencing used immunoSEQ multiplex PCR; TCRdb keeps in-frame clones, though not all of them. The repertoire includes around 200,000 clones, around 75% of them detected once, and approximately 5% sits in the top ten. Germline assignment: CDR1 DFQATT and CDR2 SNEGSKA (reference sequence). The CDR3 totals 11 residues. The germline V and J ends were trimmed by 5 bases and 10 bases, with 12 bases remaining between them. The specimen sequenced was peripheral blood. The sequence was obtained from a human donor in a cohort sampled during active COVID-19. The V gene is TRBV20-1, the J gene TRBJ2-1, with D possibly being TRBD1 (5 bases). CDR3 loop: CSASQVSEQFF. The CDR3 DNA is TGCAGTGCTTCACAGGTCAGCGAGCAGTTCTTC.